The subject of this entry is one T cell receptor beta chain. Measured with immunoSEQ multiplex PCR; TCRdb has only the in-frame clones, and not every one. The sample yields about 36,000 clones, 84% seen once. This sample is part of a study of monozygotic twins with cystic fibrosis. As for the study in general: Libraries were built from approximately 3 micrograms of fragmented DNA using around 15 PCR cycles.

The junction had 11 bases not matched to a gene; V was cut back by 3 bases and J by 3 bases. CDR1 and CDR2 (germline): LGHNA, YSLEER. The CDR3 is 17 amino acids. The chain has TRBV4-3 and TRBJ2-7; 10 bases fit TRBD1. The sample was blood. The clonotype was recovered from a girl aged 2-10 years with cystic fibrosis. The CDR3 DNA follows: TGCGCCAGCAGCCAGACGGGGCCGGGACAGGGGCTCTACGAGCAGTACTTC. Protein: CASSQTGPGQGLYEQYF.